This T cell receptor beta chain emerged from a study of cytomegalovirus exposure and HLA in healthy donors. 60 Vbeta and 13 Jbeta primers were used in PCR. Sequenced by immunoSEQ multiplex PCR; TCRdb stores in-frame clones only, minus some. This sample has 120,000 or so clones, with roughly 83% found just once. Turning to this clone: Its antigen is as yet unknown.

General study points: Several top significant clusters appeared, in a later analysis, to be linked to common viral pathogens.

The CDR3 sequence is 15 residues long. Trimming cost V 3 bases and J 3 bases; bases outside gene matches: 10. Germline V CDR1 and CDR2: SQVTM, ANQGSEA. What was sequenced was PBMCs. The chain carries TRBV29-1 and TRBJ1-1; 7 bases agree with TRBD1. The sequence was obtained from a man between 18 and 35 years old in good health and CMV-seropositive. Here the CDR3 reads CSVEGRVRGDTEAFF. The CDR3 nucleotides read TGCAGCGTTGAGGGAAGGGTCAGGGGGGACACTGAAGCTTTCTTT.